Many counts were recorded for the clone carrying this TCR beta chain. It was RNA transcripts that yielded the amplified TCR beta CDR3 regions. First-round RT-PCR with HTBI primers amplified the TCR CDR3 region. Each CDR3 protein gets one entry after TCRdb re-called the multiplex PCR reads with MiXCR. The data show about 37,000 distinct CDR3 sequences, with about 47% seen just once and roughly 17% held by the top ten. This record comes from a study of T cells in Graves' hyperthyroidism and ophthalmopathy. Uncontrolled infection, other autoimmune disease, pregnancy or lactation excluded patients. Deletions cut 7 bases from V and 2 bases from J, with 6 bases between. Per the germline V gene, CDR1 is MNHEY and CDR2 is SMNVEV (reference sequence). This CDR3 comprises 13 residues.

The TCR was taken from a man in his forties with Graves' ophthalmopathy. The specimen was blood. This chain links TRBV27 with TRBJ2-6, with unresolved D. The chain's CDR3 is CASIQTGANVLTF. CDR3 nucleotides: TGTGCCAGCATCCAGACTGGGGCCAACGTCCTGACTTTC. Full variable domain (outside the CDR3, taken from reference TRBV27 and TRBJ2-6): EAQVTQNPRYLITVTGKKLTVTCSQNMNHEYMSWYRQDPGLGLRQIYYSMNVEVTDKGDVPEGYKVSRKEKRNFPLILESPSPNQTSLYFCASIQTGANVLTFGAGSRLTVL.